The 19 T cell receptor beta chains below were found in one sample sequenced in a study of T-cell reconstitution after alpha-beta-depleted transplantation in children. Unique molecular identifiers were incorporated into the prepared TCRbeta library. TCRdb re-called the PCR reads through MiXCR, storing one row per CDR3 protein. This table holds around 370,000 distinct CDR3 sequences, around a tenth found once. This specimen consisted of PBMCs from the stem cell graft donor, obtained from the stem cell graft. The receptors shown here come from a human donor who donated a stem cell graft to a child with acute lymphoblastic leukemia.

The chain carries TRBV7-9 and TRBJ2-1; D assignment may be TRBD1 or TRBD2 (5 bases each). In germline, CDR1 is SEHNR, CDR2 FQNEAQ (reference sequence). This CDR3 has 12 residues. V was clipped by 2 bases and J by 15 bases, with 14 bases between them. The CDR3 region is CASSLLWDESFF. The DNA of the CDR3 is TGTGCCAGCAGCTTATTATGGGACGAGTCGTTCTTC.

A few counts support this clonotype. This CDR3 is CASSFRGGHEQFF. In nucleotides, the CDR3 is TGTGCCAGCAGTTTTCGGGGGGGCCATGAGCAGTTCTTC. J is TRBJ2-1 and V is TRBV12-3 or TRBV12-4, with 8 bases identical to TRBD2. The CDR3 consists of 13 residues. V lost 3 bases to trimming and J lost 8 bases; unmatched junction nucleotides: 3.

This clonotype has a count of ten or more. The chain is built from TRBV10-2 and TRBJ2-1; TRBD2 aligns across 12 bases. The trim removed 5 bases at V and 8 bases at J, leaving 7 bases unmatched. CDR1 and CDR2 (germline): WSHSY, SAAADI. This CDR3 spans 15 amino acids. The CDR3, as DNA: TGCGCCAGCAGTTTGCCGACTAGCGGGAGATATGAGCAGTTCTTC. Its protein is CASSLPTSGRYEQFF.

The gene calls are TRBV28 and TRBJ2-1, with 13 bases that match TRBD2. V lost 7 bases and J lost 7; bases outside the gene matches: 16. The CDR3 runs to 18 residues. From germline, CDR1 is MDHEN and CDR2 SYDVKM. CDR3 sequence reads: CASIPGLAGLGGSNEQFF. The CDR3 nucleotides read TGTGCCAGCATCCCGGGACTAGCGGGATTAGGGGGCTCAAATGAGCAGTTCTTC.

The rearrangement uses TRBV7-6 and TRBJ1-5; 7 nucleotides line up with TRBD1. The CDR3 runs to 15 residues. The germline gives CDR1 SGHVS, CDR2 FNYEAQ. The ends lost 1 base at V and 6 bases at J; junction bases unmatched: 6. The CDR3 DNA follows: TGTGCCAGCAGCTTAGTCAGGGGGATGAGTCAGCCCCAGCATTTT. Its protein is CASSLVRGMSQPQHF.

The DNA of the CDR3 is TGCGCCAGCAGCTCGGTTTCCGGGACAGGGCTGACAGGTGGAAACACCATATATTTT. This codes for CASSSVSGTGLTGGNTIYF. The chain recombines TRBV5-1 with TRBJ1-3; 9 bases align to TRBD1. Germline CDR1 and CDR2: SGHRS and YFSETQ. The trim removed 3 bases at V and 3 bases at J, leaving 16 bases unmatched. CDR3 size: 19 residues. Based on the CDR3 plus reference TRBV5-1 and TRBJ1-3, the full variable domain is KAGVTQTPRYLIKTRGQQVTLSCSPISGHRSVSWYQQTPGQGLQFLFEYFSETQRNKGNFPGRFSGRQFSNSRSEMNVSTLELGDSALYLCASSSVSGTGLTGGNTIYFGEGSWLTVV.

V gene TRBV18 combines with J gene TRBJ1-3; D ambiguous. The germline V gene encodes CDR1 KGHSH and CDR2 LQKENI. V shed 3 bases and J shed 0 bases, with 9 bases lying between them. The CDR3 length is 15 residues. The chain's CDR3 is CASSPSHSSGNTIYF. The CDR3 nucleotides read TGTGCCAGCTCACCCTCGCACAGCTCTGGAAACACCATATATTTT.

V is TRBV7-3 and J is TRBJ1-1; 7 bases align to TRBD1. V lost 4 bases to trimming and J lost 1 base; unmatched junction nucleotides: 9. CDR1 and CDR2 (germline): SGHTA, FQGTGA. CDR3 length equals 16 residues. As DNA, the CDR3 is TGTGCCAGCAGCTCAGGAGGGGGCATTGGGAACACTGAAGCTTTCTTT. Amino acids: CASSSGGGIGNTEAFF.

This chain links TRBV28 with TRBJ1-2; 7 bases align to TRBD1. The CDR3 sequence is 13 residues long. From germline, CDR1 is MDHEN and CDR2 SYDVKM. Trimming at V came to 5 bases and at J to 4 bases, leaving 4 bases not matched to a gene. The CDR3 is CASSADRVYGYTF. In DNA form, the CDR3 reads TGTGCCAGCAGTGCCGACAGGGTCTATGGCTACACCTTC.

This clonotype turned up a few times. In nucleotides, the CDR3 is TGCGCCAGCAGCCAGTATTTTCGACAGGTCTTGACTAATGAAAAACTGTTTTTT. It translates to CASSQYFRQVLTNEKLFF. The chain employs TRBV4-1 and TRBJ1-4; D is possibly TRBD1 (6 bases). The CDR3 consists of 18 residues. The germline V gene has CDR1 MGHRA and CDR2 YSYEKL. V dropped 3 bases and J dropped 2 bases, with 19 bases sitting between them.

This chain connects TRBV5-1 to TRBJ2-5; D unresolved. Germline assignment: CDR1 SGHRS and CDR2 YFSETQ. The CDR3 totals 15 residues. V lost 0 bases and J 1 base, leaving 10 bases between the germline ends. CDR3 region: CASSLEAWRQETQYF. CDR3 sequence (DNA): TGCGCCAGCAGCTTGGAGGCCTGGCGCCAAGAGACCCAGTACTTC.

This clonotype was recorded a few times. In DNA form, the CDR3 reads TGTGCCAGCAGCTTAGGGTGGCAAAAGCCCACAGATACGCAGTATTTT. Translation: CASSLGWQKPTDTQYF. The gene calls are TRBV7-2 and TRBJ2-3; no reliable D call. CDR1 SGHTA and CDR2 FQGNSA come from the germline V gene. V lost 1 base and J 2 bases, leaving 13 bases between the germline ends. This CDR3 spans 16 amino acids.

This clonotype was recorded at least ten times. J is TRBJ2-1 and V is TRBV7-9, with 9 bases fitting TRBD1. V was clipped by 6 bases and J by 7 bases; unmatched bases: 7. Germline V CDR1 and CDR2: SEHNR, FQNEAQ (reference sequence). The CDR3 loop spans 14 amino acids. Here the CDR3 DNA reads TGTGCCAGCAGACCCTGGACAGGGGAGAATGAGCAGTTCTTC. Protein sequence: CASRPWTGENEQFF.

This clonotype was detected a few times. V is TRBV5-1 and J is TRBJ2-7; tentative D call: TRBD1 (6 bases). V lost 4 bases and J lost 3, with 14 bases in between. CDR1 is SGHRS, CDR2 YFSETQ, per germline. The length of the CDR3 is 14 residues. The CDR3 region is CASSVGTSYYEQYF. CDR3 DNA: TGCGCCAGCAGCGTCGGGACATCCTACTACGAGCAGTACTTC.

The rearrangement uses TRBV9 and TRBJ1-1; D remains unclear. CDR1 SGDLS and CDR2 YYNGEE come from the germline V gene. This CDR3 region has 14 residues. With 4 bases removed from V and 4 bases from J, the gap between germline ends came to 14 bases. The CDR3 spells CASSPTTAFTEAFF. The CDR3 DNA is TGTGCCAGCAGCCCCACGACCGCGTTCACTGAAGCTTTCTTT.

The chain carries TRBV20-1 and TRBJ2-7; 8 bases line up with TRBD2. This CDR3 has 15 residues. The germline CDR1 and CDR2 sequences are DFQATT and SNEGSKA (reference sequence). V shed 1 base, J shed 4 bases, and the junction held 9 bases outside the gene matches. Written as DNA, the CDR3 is TGCAGTGCTAGAGCCCCAGCGGGAGCTCAGTACGAGCAGTACTTC. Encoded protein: CSARAPAGAQYEQYF.

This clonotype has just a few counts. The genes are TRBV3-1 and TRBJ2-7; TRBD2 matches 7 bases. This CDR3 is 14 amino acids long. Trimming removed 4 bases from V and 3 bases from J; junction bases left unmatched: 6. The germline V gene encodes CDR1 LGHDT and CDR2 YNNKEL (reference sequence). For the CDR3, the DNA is TGTGCCAGCAGCCCGCTAGCGGCCCTCTACGAGCAGTACTTC. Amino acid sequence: CASSPLAALYEQYF.

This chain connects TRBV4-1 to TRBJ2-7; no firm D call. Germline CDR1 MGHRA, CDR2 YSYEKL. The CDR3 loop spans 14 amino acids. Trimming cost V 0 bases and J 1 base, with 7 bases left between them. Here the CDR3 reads CASSQEQESYEQYF. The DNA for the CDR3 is TGCGCCAGCAGCCAAGAGCAGGAATCCTACGAGCAGTACTTC.

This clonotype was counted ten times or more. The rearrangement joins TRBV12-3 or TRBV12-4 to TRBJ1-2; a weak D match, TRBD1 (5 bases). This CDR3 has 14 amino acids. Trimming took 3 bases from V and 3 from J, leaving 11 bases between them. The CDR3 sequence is CASSFQGRDYGYTF. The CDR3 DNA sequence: TGTGCCAGCAGTTTCCAGGGTAGGGACTATGGCTACACCTTC.